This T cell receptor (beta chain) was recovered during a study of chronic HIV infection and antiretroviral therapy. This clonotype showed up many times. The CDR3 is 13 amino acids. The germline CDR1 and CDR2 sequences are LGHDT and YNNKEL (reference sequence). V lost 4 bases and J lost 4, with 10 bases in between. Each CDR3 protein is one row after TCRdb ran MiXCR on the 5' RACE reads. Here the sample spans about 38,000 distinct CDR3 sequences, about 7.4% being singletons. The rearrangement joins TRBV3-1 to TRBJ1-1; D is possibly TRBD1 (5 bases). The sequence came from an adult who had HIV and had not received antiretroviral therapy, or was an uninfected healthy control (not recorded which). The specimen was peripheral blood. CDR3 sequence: CASSPLGGTEAFF. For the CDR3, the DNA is TGTGCCAGCAGCCCCCTCGGGGGCACTGAAGCTTTCTTT.